This T cell receptor beta chain was profiled in a study of blood T cell repertoires in COVID-19. The wider study: Whether acute or convalescent, the COVID-19 samples came from the United States, Italy and Spain. In each case, the material was cDNA or gDNA derived from T cells, B-cell-depleted T cells, or PBMCs.

The germline CDR1 and CDR2 sequences are MNHEY and SVGAGI. The CDR3 is 16 residues long. Losses at the gene ends were 0 bases for V and 5 bases for J; bases not matched to a gene: 6. Per the authors' pipeline: Reference gene primer amplification yielded estimated nucleated cell counts. TCRdb's copy holds only in-frame clones and misses some; the assay was immunoSEQ multiplex PCR. V and J calls and clone size come straight from that table; D and trimming were deduced from the DNA. The sample carries about 260,000 clones, around 87% recorded once. The sequence was obtained from a woman in her thirties or forties who had recovered from COVID-19. The gene calls are TRBV6-5 and TRBJ2-7, with 11 bases that match TRBD1. Sequenced: peripheral blood. CDR3 sequence reads: CASSYSTDRGLNEQYF. CDR3 nucleotides: TGTGCCAGCAGTTACTCAACGGACAGGGGGCTCAACGAGCAGTACTTC.